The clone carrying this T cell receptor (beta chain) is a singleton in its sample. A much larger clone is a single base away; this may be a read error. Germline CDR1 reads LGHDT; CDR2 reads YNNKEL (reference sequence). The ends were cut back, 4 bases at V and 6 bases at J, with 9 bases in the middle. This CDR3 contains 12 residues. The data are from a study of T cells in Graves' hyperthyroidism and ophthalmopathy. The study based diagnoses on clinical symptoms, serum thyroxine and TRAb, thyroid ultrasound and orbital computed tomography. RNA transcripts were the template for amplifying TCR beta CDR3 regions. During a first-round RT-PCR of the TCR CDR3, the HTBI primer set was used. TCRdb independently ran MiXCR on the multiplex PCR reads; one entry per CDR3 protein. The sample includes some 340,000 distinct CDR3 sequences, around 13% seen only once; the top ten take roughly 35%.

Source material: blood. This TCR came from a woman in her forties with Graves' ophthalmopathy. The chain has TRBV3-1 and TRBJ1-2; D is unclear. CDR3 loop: CASSRQDHGYTF. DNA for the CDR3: TGTGCCAGCAGCCGTCAAGATCATGGCTACACCTTC.